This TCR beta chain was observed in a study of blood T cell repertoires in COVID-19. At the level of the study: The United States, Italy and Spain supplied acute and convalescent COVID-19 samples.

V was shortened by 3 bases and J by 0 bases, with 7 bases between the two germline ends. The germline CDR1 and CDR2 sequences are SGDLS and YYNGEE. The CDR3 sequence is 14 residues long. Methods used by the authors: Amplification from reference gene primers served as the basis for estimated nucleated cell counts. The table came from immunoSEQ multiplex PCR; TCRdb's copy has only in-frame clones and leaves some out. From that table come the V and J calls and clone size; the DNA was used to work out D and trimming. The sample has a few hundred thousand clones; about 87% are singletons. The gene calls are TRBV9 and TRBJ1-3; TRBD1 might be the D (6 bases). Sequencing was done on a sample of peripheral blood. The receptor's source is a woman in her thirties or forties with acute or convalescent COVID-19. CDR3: CASSADSSGNTIYF. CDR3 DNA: TGTGCCAGCAGCGCGGACAGCTCTGGAAACACCATATATTTT.